This note documents a single T cell receptor beta chain sequence. The V and J ends lost 3 bases and 9 bases respectively, with 15 bases between them. This CDR3 is built from 13 residues. CDR1 is SGDLS, CDR2 YYNGEE, per germline. Enrollment of patients from Seattle took place during active infection, with longitudinal follow-up. This sample was taken from a study of blood T cell repertoires in COVID-19. Overall study: The origin of the acute and convalescent COVID-19 samples was the United States, Italy and Spain.

Per the original methods: It was from reference gene primer amplification that nucleated cell counts were estimated. The repertoire was sequenced with immunoSEQ multiplex PCR; TCRdb's copy has only in-frame clones and lacks some. D and trimming come from the DNA, and the V and J calls and clone size come from that table. Of approximately 500,000 clones listed, 85% to 90% are singletons. The chain has TRBV9 and TRBJ1-1, with D possibly matching TRBD1 (5 bases). Sequences were obtained from peripheral blood. The clonotype originates from a woman aged 45-65 years with COVID-19, enrolled during active disease. In DNA form, the CDR3 reads TGTGCCAGCAGCGATCAATTCGGGACTCAAGCTTTCTTT. It yields the protein CASSDQFGTQAFF.